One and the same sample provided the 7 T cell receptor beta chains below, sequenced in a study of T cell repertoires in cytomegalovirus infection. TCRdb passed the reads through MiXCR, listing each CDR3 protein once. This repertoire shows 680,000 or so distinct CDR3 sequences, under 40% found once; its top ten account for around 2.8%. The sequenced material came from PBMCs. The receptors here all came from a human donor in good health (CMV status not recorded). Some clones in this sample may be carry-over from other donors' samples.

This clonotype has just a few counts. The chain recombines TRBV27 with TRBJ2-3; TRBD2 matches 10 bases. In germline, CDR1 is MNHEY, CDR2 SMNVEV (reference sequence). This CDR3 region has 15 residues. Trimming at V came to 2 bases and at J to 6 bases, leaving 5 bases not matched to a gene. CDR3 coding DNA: TGTGCCAGCAGTTTACTAGCGGGAGAAATTGATACGCAGTATTTT. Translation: CASSLLAGEIDTQYF.

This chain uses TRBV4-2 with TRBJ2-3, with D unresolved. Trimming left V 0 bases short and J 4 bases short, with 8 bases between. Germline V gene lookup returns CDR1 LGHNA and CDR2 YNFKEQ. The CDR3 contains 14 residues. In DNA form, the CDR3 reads TGTGCCAGCAGCCAAGATCATGGGGCAGATACGCAGTATTTT. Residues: CASSQDHGADTQYF.

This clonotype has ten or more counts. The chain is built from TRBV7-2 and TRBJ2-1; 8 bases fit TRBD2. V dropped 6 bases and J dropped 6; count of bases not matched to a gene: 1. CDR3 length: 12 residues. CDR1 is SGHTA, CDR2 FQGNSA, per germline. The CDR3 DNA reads TGTGCCAGCAGTGCGGGAGGCAATGAGCAGTTCTTC. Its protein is CASSAGGNEQFF.

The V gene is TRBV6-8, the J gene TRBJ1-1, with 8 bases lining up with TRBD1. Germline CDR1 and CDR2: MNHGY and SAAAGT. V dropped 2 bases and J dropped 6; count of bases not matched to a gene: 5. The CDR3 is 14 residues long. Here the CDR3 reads CASSYTGDRPEAFF. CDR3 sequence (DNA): TGTGCCAGCAGTTACACCGGGGACAGGCCTGAAGCTTTCTTT.

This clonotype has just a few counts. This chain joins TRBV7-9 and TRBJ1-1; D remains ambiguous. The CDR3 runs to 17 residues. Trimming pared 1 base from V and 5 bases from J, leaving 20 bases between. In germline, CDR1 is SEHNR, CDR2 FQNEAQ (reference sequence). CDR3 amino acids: CASSLGGRDNKGTEAFF. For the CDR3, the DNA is TGTGCCAGCAGCTTAGGAGGTCGGGATAACAAAGGGACTGAAGCTTTCTTT. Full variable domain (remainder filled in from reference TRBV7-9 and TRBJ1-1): DTGVSQNPRHKITKRGQNVTFRCDPISEHNRLYWYRQTLGQGPEFLTYFQNEAQLEKSRLLSDRFSAERPKGSFSTLEIQRTEQGDSAMYLCASSLGGRDNKGTEAFFGQGTRLTVV.

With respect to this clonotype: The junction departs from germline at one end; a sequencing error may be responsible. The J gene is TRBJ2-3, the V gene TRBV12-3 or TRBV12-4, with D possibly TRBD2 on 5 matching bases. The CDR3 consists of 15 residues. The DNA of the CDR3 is TGTGACAGCAGTTCGGCGAGGAGGCCGACAGATACGCAGTATTTT. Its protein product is CDSSSARRPTDTQYF.

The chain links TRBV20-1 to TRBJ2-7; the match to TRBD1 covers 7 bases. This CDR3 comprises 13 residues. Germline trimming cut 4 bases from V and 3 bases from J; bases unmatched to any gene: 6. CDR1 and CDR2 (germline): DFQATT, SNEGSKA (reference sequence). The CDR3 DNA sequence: TGCAGTGCTAAAGGACAGGTTGACTACGAGCAGTACTTC. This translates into CSAKGQVDYEQYF.